This T cell receptor beta chain was documented in a study of T cells in localized non-small cell lung cancer. The CDR3 spans 15 residues. The ends were cut back, 7 bases at V and 7 bases at J, with 22 bases in the middle. Germline assignment: CDR1 MDHEN and CDR2 SYDVKM. Libraries were prepared by immunoSEQ multiplex PCR; TCRdb keeps only in-frame clonotypes and omits some of them. The sample has tens of thousands of clones, 85% to 90% seen once; the top ten hold approximately 2%. Broader study findings: Heterogeneity is still possible, as just one tumor region was sequenced. The study found T cell clonality highest in uninvolved adjacent lung, above tumor. Longer overall survival was linked to higher blood T cell density.

About this clone itself: Its target is unknown.

The source of this sequence is a woman aged 35-70 years with stage I lung adenocarcinoma. The V call is TRBV28, the J call TRBJ1-2; no clear D gene. Specimen: peripheral blood, collected before any cancer treatment. Here the CDR3 DNA reads TGTGCCAGCACCCCCTCTACGGGCCCGAAAAGTGGCTACACCTTC. This gives the protein CASTPSTGPKSGYTF.